These 14 T cell receptor beta chains were sequenced from one sample in a study of cytomegalovirus exposure and HLA in healthy donors. The primer mix had 60 Vbeta and 13 Jbeta primers. TCRdb keeps only in-frame clones here, not all; method: immunoSEQ multiplex PCR. The sample lists 85,000 to 90,000 clones; 85% were seen once. Sequencing used PBMCs. The source is a man in his forties or fifties in good health and CMV-seropositive.

The chain carries TRBV6-1 and TRBJ1-5; possibly TRBD1 for D (5 bases). Germline V gene data show CDR1 as MNHNS and CDR2 as SASEGT. CDR3 length: 13 residues. Trimming removed 8 bases from V and 7 bases from J, with 15 bases in between. The CDR3 DNA sequence: TGTGCCAGCGCTACCAGGGTAGGGCAGCCCCAGCATTTT. This translates into CASATRVGQPQHF.

This clone is medium-sized (0.01 to 0.1%) in the sample. V gene TRBV4-1 combines with J gene TRBJ2-7; 7 positions match TRBD1. Trimming cost V 0 bases and J 1 base; bases outside gene matches: 12. This CDR3 has 18 amino acids. Germline V gene lookup returns CDR1 MGHRA and CDR2 YSYEKL. CDR3 DNA: TGCGCCAGCAGCCAAGATTCCACGGGACAGAGGATATCCTACGAGCAGTACTTC. Protein sequence: CASSQDSTGQRISYEQYF.

The V call is TRBV5-1, the J call TRBJ1-3; a possible D gene is TRBD1 (5 bases). Germline V gene sequence: CDR1 SGHRS, CDR2 YFSETQ. The CDR3 extends over 14 amino acids. V lost 0 bases and J lost 4, with 8 bases in between. CDR3 coding DNA: TGCGCCAGCAGCTTGGCCCAGGGAGGAAACACCATATATTTT. Translated, it gives CASSLAQGGNTIYF.

The rearrangement uses TRBV9 and TRBJ1-6; D possibly corresponds to TRBD1 (5 bases). Trimming stripped 2 bases from V and 3 bases from J, with 12 bases between. The CDR3 is 16 residues long. Germline lookup yields CDR1 SGDLS and CDR2 YYNGEE. CDR3 region: CASSVTSGYYNSPLHF. CDR3 sequence (DNA): TGTGCCAGCAGCGTTACATCAGGGTACTATAATTCACCCCTCCACTTT.

CDR3 sequence (DNA): TGCGCCAGCAGTGAGCAGGGTCTGGGCAATCAGCCCCAGCATTTT. This encodes CASSEQGLGNQPQHF. The chain employs TRBV10-2 and TRBJ1-5; a weak D match, TRBD1 (5 bases). V gave up 2 bases and J gave up 2 bases, with 10 bases separating them. This CDR3 is built from 15 residues. Per the germline V gene, CDR1 is WSHSY and CDR2 is SAAADI.

This rearrangement joins TRBV11-2 to TRBJ2-1; 7 bases line up with TRBD1. CDR3 length: 14 amino acids. The germline gives CDR1 SGHAT, CDR2 FQNNGV. Germline trimming cut 1 base from V and 4 bases from J; bases unmatched to any gene: 1. The DNA for the CDR3 is TGTGCCAGCAGCTTAGTGGGACAGTACAATGAGCAGTTCTTC. The encoded protein is CASSLVGQYNEQFF.

The chain recombines TRBV28 with TRBJ1-2, with 8 bases matching TRBD1. The germline gives CDR1 MDHEN, CDR2 SYDVKM. This CDR3 has 14 amino acids. The V gene end was trimmed by 6 bases and the J gene end by 8 bases; junction bases not matched to a gene: 11. This CDR3 reads CASRSPGGARGYTF. As DNA, the CDR3 is TGTGCCAGCAGGAGCCCAGGGGGCGCGAGGGGCTACACCTTC.

The chain couples TRBV9 to TRBJ1-1, with TRBD1 matching over 7 bases. The germline V gene has CDR1 SGDLS and CDR2 YYNGEE. CDR3 length: 12 residues. V was pared by 5 bases and J by 3 bases, with 1 base of the junction left unmatched. Here the CDR3 reads CASSQGDTEAFF. The CDR3 DNA sequence: TGTGCCAGCAGTCAGGGGGACACTGAAGCTTTCTTT. Together with reference TRBV9 and TRBJ1-1, the CDR3 gives the full variable domain: DSGVTQTPKHLITATGQRVTLRCSPRSGDLSVYWYQQSLDQGLQFLIQYYNGEERAKGNILERFSAQQFPDLHSELNLSSLELGDSALYFCASSQGDTEAFFGQGTRLTVV.

This clone was observed a single time. The chain links TRBV15 to TRBJ2-1, with 8 bases fitting TRBD2. Germline CDR1 reads LNHNV; CDR2 reads YYDKDF (reference sequence). J gave up 7 bases and V 0 bases, and 5 bases lay outside the gene matches. The length of the CDR3 is 15 residues. The CDR3: CATSRDPLADNEQFF. The CDR3 DNA follows: TGTGCCACCAGCAGAGATCCACTAGCGGATAATGAGCAGTTCTTC.

This clone has a single count. The chain links TRBV19 to TRBJ1-5; TRBD1 matches at 8 bases. Germline CDR1 LNHDA, CDR2 SQIVND (reference sequence). The V and J ends lost 5 bases and 6 bases, in that order; junction bases with no gene match: 9. The CDR3 extends over 15 amino acids. The CDR3 reads CASSPLPGGGQPQHF. The CDR3, as DNA: TGTGCCAGTAGTCCGCTTCCAGGGGGCGGTCAGCCCCAGCATTTT.

The chain has TRBV27 and TRBJ2-7; TRBD2 aligns across 8 bases. The germline CDR1 and CDR2 sequences are MNHEY and SMNVEV (reference sequence). The CDR3 sequence is 15 residues long. V lost 5 bases to trimming and J lost 7 bases; unmatched junction nucleotides: 13. CDR3 region: CASSPWQRESGEQYF. The CDR3 DNA follows: TGTGCCAGCAGTCCCTGGCAGCGGGAGAGTGGAGAGCAGTACTTC.

This rearrangement joins TRBV2 to TRBJ1-5, with a weak D call TRBD1 (6 bases). V lost 4 bases and J lost 1, with 8 bases in between. This CDR3 has 14 amino acids. Germline CDR1 and CDR2: SNHLY and FYNNEI. The CDR3 reads CASSAGQSNQPQHF. The DNA for the CDR3 is TGTGCCAGCAGTGCGGGACAAAGCAATCAGCCCCAGCATTTT.

This clone was detected a few times. The chain has TRBV6-1 and TRBJ2-5; a weak D match, TRBD2 (5 bases). The germline V gene encodes CDR1 MNHNS and CDR2 SASEGT. The CDR3 sequence is 15 residues long. V lost 5 bases and J lost 0, with 13 bases in between. The CDR3 loop reads CASSSRGTYQETQYF. The CDR3 DNA is TGTGCCAGCAGTTCCCGGGGAACGTACCAAGAGACCCAGTACTTC.

The V gene is TRBV19, the J gene TRBJ1-1, with 7 bases matching TRBD1. J was trimmed by 0 bases and V by 9 bases; bases with no gene match: 19. There are 18 residues in the CDR3. Germline CDR1 is LNHDA and CDR2 is SQIVND (reference sequence). In DNA form, the CDR3 reads TGTGCCAGCGGAAGGGGGCAAACAGCCTGGGCAATGAACACTGAAGCTTTCTTT. Its translation is CASGRGQTAWAMNTEAFF.